This record concerns one T cell receptor (beta chain) sequence. Its antigen is not known. The junction differs from germline at one of its ends, possibly a read error. The CDR3 has 16 amino acids. The record originates from a study of blood T cells in healthy people across ages. Turning to the study itself: Template-switching capture recovered about one barcoded beta molecule per two T cells. The study's findings and limits: A strong correlation was seen between TCR beta diversity and naive T cell percentage.

Through a sample-barcoded 5' primer and a J-beta primer mix, a second PCR was run for roughly 6 to 12 cycles. Each CDR3 protein is one row after TCRdb ran MiXCR on the 5' RACE reads. The sample lists about 580,000 distinct CDR3 sequences, around 50% occurring once. There were healthy Caucasian individuals from Russia, aged about 6 to 90, serving as donors. The J gene is TRBJ2-3, the V gene TRBV12-3 or TRBV12-4, with 13 bases aligning to TRBD2. This TCR was recovered from a man older than 75 in good health. Sequencing was performed on blood. CDR3 sequence reads: CASSPGTSGITDMQYF. The CDR3 DNA reads as TGTGCCAGCAGTCCCGGGACTAGCGGGATCACAGATATGCAGTATTTT.